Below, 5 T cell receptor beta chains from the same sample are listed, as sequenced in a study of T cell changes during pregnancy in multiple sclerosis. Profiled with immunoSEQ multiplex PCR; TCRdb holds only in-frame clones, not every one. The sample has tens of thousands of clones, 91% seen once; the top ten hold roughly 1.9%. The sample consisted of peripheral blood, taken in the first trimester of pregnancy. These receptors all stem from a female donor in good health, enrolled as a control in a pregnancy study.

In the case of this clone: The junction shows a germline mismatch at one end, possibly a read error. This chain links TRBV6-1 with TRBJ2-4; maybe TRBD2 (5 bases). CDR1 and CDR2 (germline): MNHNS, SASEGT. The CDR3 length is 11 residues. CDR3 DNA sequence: TGTGCCAGCAGTTCGGGGTGGACTGGGGACTTC. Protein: CASSSGWTGDF.

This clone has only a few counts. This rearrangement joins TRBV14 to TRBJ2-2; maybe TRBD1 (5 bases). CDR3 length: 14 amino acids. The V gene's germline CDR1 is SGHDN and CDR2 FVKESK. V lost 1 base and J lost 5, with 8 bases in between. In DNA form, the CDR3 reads TGTGCCAGCAGCCAAGTAGGACAAACCGGGGAGCTGTTTTTT. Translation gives CASSQVGQTGELFF.

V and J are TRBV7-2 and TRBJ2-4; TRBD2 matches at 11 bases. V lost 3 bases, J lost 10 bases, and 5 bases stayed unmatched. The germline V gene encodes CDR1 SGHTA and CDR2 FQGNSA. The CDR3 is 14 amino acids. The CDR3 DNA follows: TGTGCCAGCAGCTTTAGCGGGGGGGCAGGAATTCAGTACTTC. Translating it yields CASSFSGGAGIQYF.

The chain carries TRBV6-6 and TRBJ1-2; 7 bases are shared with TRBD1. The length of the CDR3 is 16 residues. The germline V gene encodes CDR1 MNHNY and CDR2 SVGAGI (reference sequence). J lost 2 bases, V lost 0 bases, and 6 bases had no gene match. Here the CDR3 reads CASSYSREGGNYGYTF. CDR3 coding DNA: TGTGCCAGCAGTTACTCGAGGGAAGGGGGCAACTATGGCTACACCTTC.

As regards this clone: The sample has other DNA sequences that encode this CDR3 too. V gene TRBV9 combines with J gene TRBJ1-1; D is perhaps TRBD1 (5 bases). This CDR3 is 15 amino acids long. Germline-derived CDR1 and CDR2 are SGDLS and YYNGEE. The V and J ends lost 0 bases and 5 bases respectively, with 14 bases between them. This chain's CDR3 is CASSVGRDYRTEAFF. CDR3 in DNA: TGTGCCAGCAGCGTAGGCAGGGACTACAGGACTGAAGCTTTCTTT. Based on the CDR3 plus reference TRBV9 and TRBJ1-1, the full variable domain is DSGVTQTPKHLITATGQRVTLRCSPRSGDLSVYWYQQSLDQGLQFLIQYYNGEERAKGNILERFSAQQFPDLHSELNLSSLELGDSALYFCASSVGRDYRTEAFFGQGTRLTVV.